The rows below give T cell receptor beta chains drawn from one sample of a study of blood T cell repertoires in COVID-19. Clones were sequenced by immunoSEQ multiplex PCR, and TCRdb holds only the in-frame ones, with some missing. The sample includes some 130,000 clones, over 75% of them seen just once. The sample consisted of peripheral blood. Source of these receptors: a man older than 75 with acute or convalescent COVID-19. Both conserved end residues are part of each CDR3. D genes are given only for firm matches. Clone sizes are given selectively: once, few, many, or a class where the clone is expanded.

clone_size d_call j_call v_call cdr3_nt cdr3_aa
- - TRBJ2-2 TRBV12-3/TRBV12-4 TGTGCCAGCAGTTCTAACACCGGGGAGCTGTTTTTT CASSSNTGELFF
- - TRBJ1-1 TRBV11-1 TGTGCCAGCAGCTTAGGACAGATGAACACTGAAGCTTTCTTT CASSLGQMNTEAFF
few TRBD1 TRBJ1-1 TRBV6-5 TGTGCCAGCAGTTACTCAGTGACAGGGGTGAACACTGAAGCTTTCTTT CASSYSVTGVNTEAFF
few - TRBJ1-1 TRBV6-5 TGTGCCAGCAGTCATCAGGGGTTCTCCACTGAAGCTTTCTTT CASSHQGFSTEAFF
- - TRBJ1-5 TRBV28 TGTGCCAGCAGTTTCGGGGGGGCCAGCAATCAGCCCCAGCATTTT CASSFGGASNQPQHF
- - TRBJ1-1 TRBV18 TGTGCCAGCTCGGACACAGGGTGGATGAACACTGAAGCTTTCTTT CASSDTGWMNTEAFF
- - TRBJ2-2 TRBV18 TGTGCCAGCTCACCGGGACTGGAGAACACCGGGGAGCTGTTTTTT CASSPGLENTGELFF
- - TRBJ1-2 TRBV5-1 TGCGCCAGCAGCTTGATGGACTCCGGAGGGTCGGGTGGCTACACCTTC CASSLMDSGGSGGYTF
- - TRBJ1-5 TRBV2 TGTGCCAGTTGGGGCGGGGTCAATCAGCCCCAGCATTTT CASWGGVNQPQHF
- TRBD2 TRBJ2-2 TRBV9 TGTGCCAGCAGCGTAGAGACATTAGCGGGAGGGCGGACCGGGGAGCTGTTTTTT CASSVETLAGGRTGELFF
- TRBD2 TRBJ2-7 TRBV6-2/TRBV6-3 TGTGCCAGCAGTACCCCACTAGCGGCGGACGAGCAGTACTTC CASSTPLAADEQYF
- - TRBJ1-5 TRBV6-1 TGTGCCAGCAGTGACAGGGTCGGCCAGCCCCAGCATTTT CASSDRVGQPQHF
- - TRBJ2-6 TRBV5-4 TGTGCCAGCACCCCTGGAGGCGGGGCCAACGTCCTGACTTTC CASTPGGGANVLTF
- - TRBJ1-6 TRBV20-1 TGCAGTGCTATTGACGGGTCTTATAATTCACCCCTCCACTTT CSAIDGSYNSPLHF
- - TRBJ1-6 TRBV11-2 TGTGCCAGCAGCTTAGGGCGGGATAATTCACCCCTCCACTTT CASSLGRDNSPLHF
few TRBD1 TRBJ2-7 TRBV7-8 TGTGCCAGCAGCTTTGAGGGACAGGGAAACGAGCAGTACTTC CASSFEGQGNEQYF
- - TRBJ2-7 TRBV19 TGTGCCAGTAGTAAAAGTTCGAGCTCCTACGAGCAGTACTTC CASSKSSSSYEQYF
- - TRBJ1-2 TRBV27 TGTGCCAGCAGTTTCAATACAGGGAGCGGCTACACCTTC CASSFNTGSGYTF
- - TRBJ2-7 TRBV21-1 TGTGCCAGCAGCAGACAGGGATACGAGCAGTACTTC CASSRQGYEQYF
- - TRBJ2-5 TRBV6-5 TGTGCCAGCAGTTACATCGGTCGACAGGTCCAAGAGACCCAGTACTTC CASSYIGRQVQETQYF
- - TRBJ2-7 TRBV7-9 TGTGCCAGCAGCTCCCCCGACAGGGGAGGGCCCTACGAGCAGTACTTC CASSSPDRGGPYEQYF
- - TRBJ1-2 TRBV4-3 TGCGCCAGCAGCCATGACCTCGGAGGGGAAGACTATTATGGCTACACCTTC CASSHDLGGEDYYGYTF
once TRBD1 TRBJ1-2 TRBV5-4 TGTGCCAGCACCCTCGGACAGGGGTATGGCTACACCTTC CASTLGQGYGYTF
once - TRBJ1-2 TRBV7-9 TGTGCCAGCAGCTTAGACAGCTTCTATGGCTACACCTTC CASSLDSFYGYTF
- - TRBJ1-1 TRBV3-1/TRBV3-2 TGTGCCAGCAGCCCATCAGGCAGGGTCAAGGACACTGAAGCTTTCTTT CASSPSGRVKDTEAFF
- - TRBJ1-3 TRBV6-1 TGTGCCAGCAGTGATAATGGACACCTCTCTGGAAACACCATATATTTT CASSDNGHLSGNTIYF
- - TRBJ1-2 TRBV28 TGTGCCAGCAGCCCCGGGGGATCCGGCGGGGGCTACACCTTC CASSPGGSGGGYTF
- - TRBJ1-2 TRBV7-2 TGTGCCAGCAGCTTAGGGCAGGGGTGGATGTATGGCTACACCTTC CASSLGQGWMYGYTF
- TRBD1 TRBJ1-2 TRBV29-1 TGCAGCGTTGCCCCCGACAGGGACTATGGCTACACCTTC CSVAPDRDYGYTF
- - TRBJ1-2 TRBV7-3 TGTGCCAGCAGCTTATCGGGGGGCGCTAACTATGGCTACACCTTC CASSLSGGANYGYTF
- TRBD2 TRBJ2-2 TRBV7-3 TGTGCCAGCAGCTTACTAGCGGGAGATAACGGGGAGCTGTTTTTT CASSLLAGDNGELFF
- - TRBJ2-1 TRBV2 TGTGCCAGCAGTGAAGCGGACATGAGCTCCTACAATGAGCAGTTCTTC CASSEADMSSYNEQFF
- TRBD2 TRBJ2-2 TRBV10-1 TGCGCCAGCAGTGAGAATTCCTCCCTTGAGCGGGAGCGGGGCACCGGGGAGCTGTTTTTT CASSENSSLERERGTGELFF
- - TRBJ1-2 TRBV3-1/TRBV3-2 TGTGCCAGCAGCCAACCAGACTATGGCTACACCTTC CASSQPDYGYTF
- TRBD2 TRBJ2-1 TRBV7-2 TGTGCCAGCAGCGAGCGACTAGCTCGAGGAAATGAGCAGTTCTTC CASSERLARGNEQFF
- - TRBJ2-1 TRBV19 TGTGCCAGTACTAGGGGGGGAACCTACAATGAGCAGTTCTTC CASTRGGTYNEQFF
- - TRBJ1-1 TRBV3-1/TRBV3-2 TGTGCCAGCACCACCGCTACATTTGGACAGATGAACACTGAAGCTTTCTTT CASTTATFGQMNTEAFF
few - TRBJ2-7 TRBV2 TGTGCCACCAGCCCCGCAGGGAATATTCACGAGCAGTACTTC CATSPAGNIHEQYF
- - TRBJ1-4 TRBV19 TGTGCCAGTAGTATAGTTGAGGAGTACTTAATTGAAAAACTGTTTTTT CASSIVEEYLIEKLFF
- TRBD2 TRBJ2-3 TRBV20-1 TGCGGCGGGGGGGACACAGATACGCAGTATTTT CGGGDTDTQYF
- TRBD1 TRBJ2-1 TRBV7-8 TGTGCCAGCAGCGTCCGACAGGGTATTACTATTAATGAGCAGTTCTTC CASSVRQGITINEQFF
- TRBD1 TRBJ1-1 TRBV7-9 TGTGCCAGCAGCTTGGGGACAGGGAATGATGAAGCTTTCTTT CASSLGTGNDEAFF
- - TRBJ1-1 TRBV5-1 TGCGCCAGCAGCTTGAATAGCGCTGAAGCTTTCTTT CASSLNSAEAFF
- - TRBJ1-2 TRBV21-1 TGTGCCAGCAGCAAAGCGGTGGACAGGGGAGACGGCTACACCTTC CASSKAVDRGDGYTF
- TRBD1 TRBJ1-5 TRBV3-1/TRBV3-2 TGTGCCAGCAGCCCAGGGGGTTACAACCGAGGGCCCCAGCATTTT CASSPGGYNRGPQHF
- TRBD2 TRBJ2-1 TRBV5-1 TGCGCCAGCAGCCAGCAACTCACTAGCGGGATAGATGAGCAGTTCTTC CASSQQLTSGIDEQFF
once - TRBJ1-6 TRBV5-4 TGTGCCAGCAGCTTCCCCAATAATTCACCCCTCCACTTT CASSFPNNSPLHF
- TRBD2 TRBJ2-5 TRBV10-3 TGTGCCATCAGTGCTAGCGGCGGGGAGACCCAGTACTTC CAISASGGETQYF
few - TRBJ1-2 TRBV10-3 TGTGCCATCACCGCACAGATTAACTATGGCTACACCTTC CAITAQINYGYTF
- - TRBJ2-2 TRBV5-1 TGCGCCAGCAACTTCGCGGGTCTGAACACCGGGGAGCTGTTTTTT CASNFAGLNTGELFF
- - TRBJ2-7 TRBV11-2 TGTGCCAGCAGCTTTAACAGGGCGGGAGCCTACGAGCAGTACTTC CASSFNRAGAYEQYF